The 26 T cell receptor beta chains below were found in one sample sequenced in a study of control samples from healthy donors and cancer patients. The data were produced by immunoSEQ multiplex PCR, yet TCRdb's version contains in-frame clones alone and is incomplete. The sample gives 150,000 to 200,000 clones, approximately 86% of which show up once; approximately 1.7% is in the top ten. The sequencing input was blood. These receptor sequences come from a man between 18 and 29 years old in good health.

The count of this clone is one. The chain recombines TRBV19 with TRBJ1-2; 8 nucleotides agree with TRBD1. The J segment lost 7 bases and the V segment lost 5 bases, leaving 15 bases of the junction unmatched. In germline, CDR1 is LNHDA, CDR2 SQIVND (reference sequence). The CDR3 totals 16 residues. CDR3 loop: CASSETLPGQAAGYTF. For the CDR3, the DNA is TGTGCCAGTAGTGAGACTCTTCCGGGACAGGCCGCTGGCTACACCTTC.

The CDR3 reads CASSLPRTLSNYGYTF. The DNA for the CDR3 is TGTGCCAGCAGTTTACCCCGGACACTATCTAACTATGGCTACACCTTC. The chain recombines TRBV28 with TRBJ1-2; a possible D gene is TRBD1 (5 bases). V was shortened by 2 bases and J by 0 bases, with 13 bases between the two germline ends. This CDR3 contains 16 residues. The germline CDR1 and CDR2 sequences are MDHEN and SYDVKM.

Concerning this clone: Other nucleotide sequences from this sample produce the same CDR3. The gene calls are TRBV27 and TRBJ2-7, with TRBD2 matching 8 bases. Germline trimming cut 0 bases from V and 3 bases from J; bases unmatched to any gene: 1. The germline gives CDR1 MNHEY, CDR2 SMNVEV (reference sequence). The CDR3 sequence is 14 residues long. The CDR3 DNA reads as TGTGCCAGCAGTTTATCTGCGGGGGGCTACGAGCAGTACTTC. Protein sequence: CASSLSAGGYEQYF.

The chain joins TRBV5-1 to TRBJ2-7; TRBD2 might be the D (7 bases). Germline CDR1 and CDR2: SGHRS and YFSETQ. V shed 0 bases and J shed 3 bases, with 19 bases lying between them. This CDR3 spans 17 amino acids. In nucleotides, the CDR3 is TGCGCCAGCAGCTTGGCTTTGCGGGGGCCCCTAATCTACGAGCAGTACTTC. Translated: CASSLALRGPLIYEQYF.

V is TRBV7-2 and J is TRBJ1-6; TRBD1 might be the D (5 bases). Trimming pared 4 bases from V and 10 bases from J, leaving 17 bases between. CDR1 SGHTA and CDR2 FQGNSA come from the germline V gene. The CDR3 has 15 residues. For the CDR3, the DNA is TGTGCCAGCAGCTCCAAGGAGGGGAAGGGGTCACCCCTCCACTTT. Protein: CASSSKEGKGSPLHF.

The chain has TRBV12-3 or TRBV12-4 and TRBJ2-2; the match to TRBD2 covers 8 bases. The CDR3 extends over 12 amino acids. V shed 6 bases and J 6 bases; nucleotides not matched to a gene: 0. The CDR3 nucleotides are TGTGCCAGCAGGGGACTAGCCGGGGAGCTGTTTTTT. It is translated as CASRGLAGELFF.

The chain couples TRBV7-2 to TRBJ1-2; 9 bases are shared with TRBD1. The trim removed 8 bases at V and 4 bases at J, leaving 8 bases unmatched. Germline CDR1 reads SGHTA; CDR2 reads FQGNSA. CDR3 length equals 14 residues. CDR3 in amino acids: CASRLGQGSYGYTF. As DNA, the CDR3 is TGTGCCAGCCGTCTGGGACAGGGCTCCTATGGCTACACCTTC.

The chain combines TRBV19 with TRBJ2-1, with 7 positions matching TRBD1. The CDR3 loop spans 17 amino acids. The V gene end was trimmed by 1 base and the J gene end by 0 bases; junction bases not matched to a gene: 6. Germline V gene lookup returns CDR1 LNHDA and CDR2 SQIVND (reference sequence). The CDR3 DNA is TGTGCCAGTAGTATAGGCACAGGGGTCCTCTCCTACAATGAGCAGTTCTTC. Translation gives CASSIGTGVLSYNEQFF.

The chain employs TRBV18 and TRBJ1-2, with a weak D call TRBD1 (5 bases). V lost 1 base and J 6 bases, leaving 15 bases between the germline ends. The CDR3 extends over 15 amino acids. Germline V gene data show CDR1 as KGHSH and CDR2 as LQKENI. The CDR3 sequence is CASSPRGVDSDGYTF. CDR3 nucleotide sequence: TGTGCCAGCTCACCACGGGGGGTGGATTCGGATGGCTACACCTTC.

The chain carries TRBV7-2 and TRBJ2-7; 10 bases fit TRBD1. This CDR3 has 14 residues. CDR1 SGHTA and CDR2 FQGNSA come from the germline V gene. Trimming removed 3 bases from V and 4 bases from J; junction bases left unmatched: 3. The DNA for the CDR3 is TGTGCCAGCAGCTTGGGACAGGGGAGGTACGAGCAGTACTTC. Protein: CASSLGQGRYEQYF.

This clone was counted once. This rearrangement joins TRBV7-9 to TRBJ2-7; no reliable D call. V was pared by 5 bases and J by 3 bases, with 14 bases between. This CDR3 spans 14 amino acids. Germline V gives CDR1 SEHNR, CDR2 FQNEAQ (reference sequence). The CDR3 nucleotides read TGTGCCAGCAGCCTAGGGATGGGAAGCTACGAGCAGTACTTC. This sequence encodes CASSLGMGSYEQYF.

This clone occurred once. CDR3: CASSQECTGQVFNEQFF. The CDR3 DNA is TGTGCCAGCAGCCAAGAATGTACCGGACAGGTATTCAATGAGCAGTTCTTC. J is TRBJ2-1 and V is TRBV3-1 (or the pseudogene TRBV3-2), with TRBD1 matching over 7 bases. Germline assignment: CDR1 LGHDT and CDR2 YNNKEL (reference sequence). V trimming: 0 bases; J trimming: 6 bases; junction bases outside the gene matches: 11. The CDR3 covers 17 residues.

Here the CDR3 reads CASSYFLAGYEQYF. DNA for the CDR3: TGTGCCAGCAGTTACTTTCTAGCGGGCTACGAGCAGTACTTC. The chain links TRBV6-2 or TRBV6-3 to TRBJ2-7; 8 nucleotides line up with TRBD2. This CDR3 is 14 amino acids long. After removal of 1 base from V and 3 bases from J, the junction contained 2 bases not matched to a gene. Germline CDR1 and CDR2: MNHEY and SVGEGT.

This clone came up once. Here the CDR3 reads CASSQSGGAGDTQYF. CDR3 coding DNA: TGTGCCAGCAGCCAAAGCGGGGGGGCCGGAGATACGCAGTATTTT. This rearrangement joins TRBV11-2 to TRBJ2-3, with 10 positions matching TRBD2. The germline V gene has CDR1 SGHAT and CDR2 FQNNGV. The CDR3 is 15 amino acids. The J segment lost 5 bases and the V segment lost 5 bases, leaving 7 bases of the junction unmatched.

The chain combines TRBV5-6 with TRBJ2-2, with 9 positions matching TRBD1. This CDR3 comprises 15 residues. The J segment lost 5 bases and the V segment lost 3 bases, leaving 5 bases of the junction unmatched. Germline CDR1 reads SGHDT; CDR2 reads YYEEEE. CDR3 coding DNA: TGTGCCAGCAGCTCCGGGACAGGGAGGACCGGGGAGCTGTTTTTT. This translates into CASSSGTGRTGELFF.

The genes are TRBV15 and TRBJ1-6; unclear D gene. The V end was cut by 0 bases, the J end by 10 bases, with 16 bases between. Germline V gene data show CDR1 as LNHNV and CDR2 as YYDKDF (reference sequence). The CDR3 loop spans 16 amino acids. CDR3 nucleotides: TGTGCCACCAGCAGAGATCCGGGTCCTGGTGGGTCACCCCTCCACTTT. Translation: CATSRDPGPGGSPLHF.

This chain connects TRBV9 to TRBJ1-2, with D hard to call. This CDR3 is 13 amino acids long. CDR1 and CDR2 from the germline V gene are SGDLS and YYNGEE. Trimming removed 0 bases at V and 12 bases at J, with 15 bases between. The CDR3 spells CASSVANPGIHTF. The DNA for the CDR3 is TGTGCCAGCAGCGTAGCCAATCCTGGGATCCACACCTTC.

CDR3 nucleotide sequence: TGTGCCAGCAGCAGGGACGCGGGGGCCAACGTCCTGACTTTC. It is translated as CASSRDAGANVLTF. The chain carries TRBV5-6 and TRBJ2-6; tentatively, D is TRBD1 or TRBD2 (5 bases each). CDR1 is SGHDT and CDR2 is YYEEEE in the germline V gene. Trimming took off 4 bases at V and 4 bases at J, with 9 bases between the two ends. This CDR3 has 14 residues.

The sample holds one count of this clone. The V gene is TRBV3-1 (or the pseudogene TRBV3-2), the J gene TRBJ2-2, with D possibly being TRBD1 (6 bases). CDR1 LGHDT and CDR2 YNNKEL come from the germline V gene (reference sequence). V shed 1 base and J shed 3 bases, with 12 bases lying between them. This CDR3 spans 16 amino acids. This CDR3 is CASSQAPGHHTGELFF. The CDR3, as DNA: TGTGCCAGCAGCCAAGCCCCGGGACACCACACCGGGGAGCTGTTTTTT.

The chain joins TRBV24-1 to TRBJ1-2, with D tentatively TRBD1 (5 bases). Germline-derived CDR1 and CDR2 are KGHDR and SFDVKD. The CDR3 length is 16 residues. V was clipped by 4 bases and J by 1 base, with 15 bases between them. The CDR3 protein is CATSDGGTPGNYGYTF. The CDR3 DNA follows: TGTGCCACCAGTGACGGGGGAACCCCCGGTAACTATGGCTACACCTTC.

V gene TRBV2 combines with J gene TRBJ1-1; D is possibly TRBD1 (5 bases). Trimming took 8 bases from V and 0 from J, leaving 16 bases between them. Germline V CDR1 and CDR2: SNHLY, FYNNEI. This CDR3 has 15 residues. The CDR3 coding sequence is TGTGCCAGCTGCAGGACACGGATACTGAACACTGAAGCTTTCTTT. Translating gives CASCRTRILNTEAFF.

V and J are TRBV6-5 and TRBJ1-1, with D uncertain. The CDR3 loop spans 13 amino acids. Trimming left V 10 bases short and J 4 bases short, with 16 bases between. The germline V gene has CDR1 MNHEY and CDR2 SVGAGI. The CDR3 is CATYSRVGTEAFF. CDR3 bases: TGTGCCACCTATTCGAGGGTCGGCACTGAAGCTTTCTTT.

The rearrangement joins TRBV11-2 to TRBJ1-4; the match to TRBD1 covers 9 bases. CDR1 is SGHAT and CDR2 is FQNNGV in the germline V gene. CDR3 length: 15 amino acids. Germline trimming cut 3 bases from V and 8 bases from J; bases unmatched to any gene: 7. The CDR3 here is CASSFIRDRDEKLFF. The CDR3, as DNA: TGTGCCAGCAGCTTCATCCGGGACAGGGACGAAAAACTGTTTTTT.

This rearrangement joins TRBV19 to TRBJ1-5; D gene ambiguous. Per germline, CDR1 LNHDA and CDR2 SQIVND (reference sequence). This CDR3 has 11 amino acids. Between the trimmed V and J ends, which lost 6 bases and 5 bases, there was a span of 5 bases. This CDR3 is CASSQDQPQHF. The CDR3 coding sequence is TGTGCCAGTAGCCAAGATCAGCCCCAGCATTTT.

The chain links TRBV28 to TRBJ1-2; D remains unclear. Per the germline V gene, CDR1 is MDHEN and CDR2 is SYDVKM. Trimming took 2 bases from V and 8 from J, leaving 15 bases between them. The CDR3 loop spans 14 amino acids. This chain's CDR3 is CASSLTGRSWGYTF. CDR3 nucleotides: TGTGCCAGCAGTTTAACCGGTCGCAGCTGGGGCTACACCTTC.

The rearrangement joins TRBV19 to TRBJ2-2; 9 nucleotides align to TRBD2. Losses at the gene ends were 7 bases for V and 3 bases for J; bases not matched to a gene: 6. The CDR3 totals 15 residues. In germline, CDR1 is LNHDA, CDR2 SQIVND (reference sequence). The CDR3 sequence is CASKYSGGDTGELFF. The CDR3, as DNA: TGTGCCAGTAAATATAGCGGGGGAGACACCGGGGAGCTGTTTTTT.